One sample yielded the 26 T cell receptor beta chains listed below, sequenced in a study of human T cells and chemical hapten exposure. Stated time point: patch test 1, 2 weeks after DPC sensitization. Treatment specified: therapeutic diphenylcyclopropenone sensitization with weekly scalp DPC. Whole blood that had not been fractionated was the source of extracted total RNA. Via MiXCR, TCRdb re-called the RACE reads, giving one row per CDR3 protein. In the table there are some 43,000 distinct CDR3 sequences, over 3.5% of which are singletons. Sequencing used whole blood, obtained in connection with sensitization to the hapten diphenylcyclopropenone (DPC). The receptor set was obtained from a man aged 50 to 60 with alopecia areata. Some clones in this sample may be carry-over from other donors' samples.

As regards this clonotype: This may be a read error: a much more frequent sequence differs by one nucleotide. The chain is built from TRBV7-2 and TRBJ1-2; D not resolved. CDR3 length: 12 residues. Looked up from germline, CDR1 is SGHTA and CDR2 is FQGNSA. Deletions cut 7 bases from V and 4 bases from J, with 10 bases between. The CDR3 loop is CASTLPGYGYTF. The CDR3 DNA reads TGTGCCAGCACCCTGCCTGGCTATGGCTACACCTTC. The variable domain in full, with the rest retrieved from reference TRBV7-2 and TRBJ1-2, is GAGVSQSPSNKVTEKGKDVELRCDPISGHTALYWYRQSLGQGLEFLIYFQGNSAPDKSGLPSDRFSAERTGGSVSTLTIQRTQQEDSAVYLCASTLPGYGYTFGSGTRLTVV.

With respect to this clonotype: It may be a read error: a sequence one base away is much more abundant. The rearrangement links TRBV2 to TRBJ2-5; TRBD2 matches 7 bases. CDR1 is SNHLY and CDR2 is FYNNEI in the germline V gene. V lost 6 bases to trimming and J lost 7 bases; unmatched junction nucleotides: 11. The CDR3 consists of 14 residues. For the CDR3, the DNA is TGTGCCAGCAGAGCGCGGGAGTGGTCCGGGACCCAGTACTTC. It codes for CASRAREWSGTQYF.

This clonotype was seen repeatedly, ten times or more. The V gene is TRBV6-5, the J gene TRBJ1-2, with D perhaps TRBD1 (5 bases). CDR1 MNHEY and CDR2 SVGAGI come from the germline V gene. V gave up 5 bases and J gave up 6 bases, with 13 bases separating them. This CDR3 region has 13 residues. The chain's CDR3 is CASSPEGVNGYTF. CDR3 DNA sequence: TGTGCCAGCAGTCCCGAAGGGGTAAATGGCTACACCTTC.

There are many counts of this clonotype. The chain couples TRBV29-1 to TRBJ1-1; D gene uncertain. Germline CDR1 SQVTM, CDR2 ANQGSEA. This CDR3 is 13 amino acids long. Trimming removed 5 bases from V and 5 bases from J, with 15 bases in between. CDR3 nucleotides: TGCAGCGTTCAGGAGGGAGGTATTACTGAAGCTTTCTTT. It is translated as CSVQEGGITEAFF.

This clonotype was recorded a few times. V usage is TRBV20-1 and J usage is TRBJ1-1; perhaps TRBD1 as D (5 bases). Germline-derived CDR1 and CDR2 are DFQATT and SNEGSKA (reference sequence). Trimming stripped 6 bases from V and 4 bases from J, with 15 bases between. The CDR3 sequence is 13 residues long. The CDR3 region is CSASRDGGTEAFF. The CDR3 DNA sequence: TGCAGTGCGAGCAGGGACGGAGGCACTGAAGCTTTCTTT.

The V call is TRBV29-1, the J call TRBJ1-2; D may be TRBD1 (6 bases). CDR1 SQVTM and CDR2 ANQGSEA come from the germline V gene. V lost 5 bases and J lost 8, with 18 bases in between. The CDR3 runs 13 residues. CDR3 loop: CSVRTGSIAGYTF. In DNA form, the CDR3 reads TGCAGCGTTCGCACAGGGTCCATCGCGGGCTACACCTTC.

In this sample, this clonotype turned up many times. CDR3 residues: CASSEGGSLRYVDEQFF. CDR3 in DNA: TGTGCCAGCAGTGAAGGAGGTTCGTTGCGGTACGTGGATGAGCAGTTCTTC. The chain recombines TRBV2 with TRBJ2-1; D not certain. There are 17 residues in the CDR3. Deletions cut 1 base from V and 8 bases from J, with 21 bases between. Germline values: CDR1 SNHLY, CDR2 FYNNEI.

This clonotype was recorded at least ten times. The CDR3 DNA reads TGCAGCGTTGGAAAGGGACTAGCGGGATGGGGCCGAGGGGATACGCAGTATTTT. Amino acids: CSVGKGLAGWGRGDTQYF. The chain is built from TRBV29-1 and TRBJ2-3; 13 nucleotides match TRBD2. Per the germline V gene, CDR1 is SQVTM and CDR2 is ANQGSEA. V lost 4 bases to trimming and J lost 6 bases; unmatched junction nucleotides: 16. This CDR3 comprises 18 residues.

The rearrangement uses TRBV7-2 and TRBJ2-1; the D gene is possibly TRBD1 (5 bases). Germline CDR1 is SGHTA and CDR2 is FQGNSA. The CDR3 loop spans 15 amino acids. V was pared by 6 bases and J by 6 bases, with 18 bases between. CDR3 amino acids: CASSIGRVEVNEQFF. The CDR3 nucleotides are TGTGCCAGCAGTATCGGCAGGGTAGAGGTCAATGAGCAGTTCTTC.

This clonotype has only a few counts. This chain uses TRBV12-3 or TRBV12-4 with TRBJ2-2; D is uncertain. This CDR3 comprises 13 residues. V was pared by 2 bases and J by 6 bases, with 7 bases between. The CDR3 DNA follows: TGTGCCAGCAGTTTACAGTGGGCCGGGGAGCTGTTTTTT. Amino acid sequence: CASSLQWAGELFF.

Many counts were recorded for this clonotype. J is TRBJ1-1 and V is TRBV12-3 or TRBV12-4; D ambiguous. This CDR3 contains 14 residues. V lost 5 bases and J 5 bases, leaving 15 bases between the germline ends. The CDR3 bases are TGTGCCAGCAGTGTGTGGGAGGGAGGGACTGAAGCTTTCTTT. Translated, it gives CASSVWEGGTEAFF.

In this sample, this clonotype turned up many times. This chain links TRBV19 with TRBJ2-1; TRBD1 is a possible D gene (6 bases). The germline gives CDR1 LNHDA, CDR2 SQIVND (reference sequence). The germline V and J ends were trimmed by 3 bases and 7 bases, with 13 bases remaining between them. The CDR3 runs to 14 residues. The CDR3 DNA is TGTGCCAGTAGTATCGGCGGTAGGGGGAATGAGCAGTTCTTC. Translated: CASSIGGRGNEQFF.

The J gene is TRBJ1-5, the V gene TRBV19, with D unclear. Germline CDR1 reads LNHDA; CDR2 reads SQIVND (reference sequence). Trimming left V 5 bases short and J 6 bases short, with 17 bases between. The CDR3 spans 15 residues. The CDR3 DNA is TGTGCCAGTAGTTGGAACCGCGAGTCGTCTCAGCCCCAGCATTTT. It translates to CASSWNRESSQPQHF.

This clonotype was detected many times. CDR3 in amino acids: CASSSTSGPYNEQFF. CDR3 nucleotide sequence: TGTGCCAGCAGTTCCACTAGCGGGCCCTACAATGAGCAGTTCTTC. This chain links TRBV6-6 with TRBJ2-1, with TRBD2 matching over 9 bases. The V segment lost 4 bases and the J segment 2 bases; nucleotides outside the gene matches: 3. The CDR3 runs to 15 residues. Germline CDR1 and CDR2: MNHNY and SVGAGI (reference sequence).

This clonotype was detected many times. This chain joins TRBV7-2 and TRBJ2-5; tentatively, D is TRBD2 (6 bases). The CDR3 extends over 14 amino acids. The V gene's germline CDR1 is SGHTA and CDR2 FQGNSA. V was clipped by 1 base and J by 5 bases, with 11 bases between them. The CDR3 sequence: CASSLGSGRETQYF. CDR3 coding DNA: TGTGCCAGCAGCTTAGGTAGCGGCAGGGAGACCCAGTACTTC.

This clonotype has ten or more counts. This sequence joins TRBV6-5 and TRBJ2-1; 10 bases are shared with TRBD2. Germline trimming cut 5 bases from V and 4 bases from J; bases unmatched to any gene: 8. CDR1 is MNHEY, CDR2 SVGAGI, per germline. This CDR3 is 16 amino acids long. The CDR3 region is CASSKGGTSVYNEQFF. The CDR3 region has the DNA TGTGCCAGCAGTAAGGGCGGGACTAGCGTTTACAATGAGCAGTTCTTC.

This clonotype was counted at least ten times. The rearrangement links TRBV7-9 to TRBJ1-1; 8 bases line up with TRBD1. CDR3 length equals 13 residues. Germline CDR1 is SEHNR and CDR2 is FQNEAQ (reference sequence). J gave up 1 base and V 11 bases, and 6 bases lay outside the gene matches. The CDR3 sequence: CAGETGENTEAFF. CDR3 bases: TGTGCCGGGGAGACAGGGGAGAACACTGAAGCTTTCTTT. The full variable domain, in which reference TRBV7-9 and TRBJ1-1 provide the parts outside the CDR3, is DTGVSQNPRHKITKRGQNVTFRCDPISEHNRLYWYRQTLGQGPEFLTYFQNEAQLEKSRLLSDRFSAERPKGSFSTLEIQRTEQGDSAMYLCAGETGENTEAFFGQGTRLTVV.

This clonotype came up a few times. In nucleotides, the CDR3 is TGTGCCATCAGTGAGTCAGGACATCAGTCAACTGGGGCCAACGTCCTGACTTTC. The encoded protein is CAISESGHQSTGANVLTF. The chain employs TRBV10-3 and TRBJ2-6; possible D gene TRBD1, 5 bases. Between the trimmed V and J ends, which lost 0 bases and 2 bases, there was a span of 14 bases. This CDR3 has 18 residues. The V gene's germline CDR1 is ENHRY and CDR2 SYGVKD.

This clonotype was observed many times. V and J are TRBV7-2 and TRBJ2-5; 7 bases match TRBD2. Germline V lookup: CDR1 SGHTA, CDR2 FQGNSA. The CDR3 length is 15 residues. Trimming took 5 bases from V and 4 from J; bases not matched to a gene: 10. The CDR3 DNA is TGTGCCAGCAGCCGCTCGCGCGGGAGTTCAGAGACCCAGTACTTC. It translates to CASSRSRGSSETQYF. The variable domain in full, with the rest retrieved from reference TRBV7-2 and TRBJ2-5, is GAGVSQSPSNKVTEKGKDVELRCDPISGHTALYWYRQSLGQGLEFLIYFQGNSAPDKSGLPSDRFSAERTGGSVSTLTIQRTQQEDSAVYLCASSRSRGSSETQYFGPGTRLLVL.

This clonotype was counted many times. The chain carries TRBV9 and TRBJ2-7, with TRBD1 matching over 7 bases. Per germline, CDR1 SGDLS and CDR2 YYNGEE. The CDR3 has 14 amino acids. The junction had 10 bases not matched to a gene; V was cut back by 10 bases and J by 0 bases. CDR3 in DNA: TGTGCCGCCAGCCCGGGACAGAGCTCCTACGAGCAGTACTTC. Translated: CAASPGQSSYEQYF.

This clonotype was picked up many times. The rearrangement joins TRBV29-1 to TRBJ2-1; 7 bases agree with TRBD1. From germline, CDR1 is SQVTM and CDR2 ANQGSEA. Losses at the gene ends were 7 bases for V and 0 bases for J; bases not matched to a gene: 3. This CDR3 region has 13 residues. This CDR3 reads CSADRSSYNEQFF. CDR3 coding DNA: TGCAGCGCGGACAGGAGCTCCTACAATGAGCAGTTCTTC.

This clonotype was detected ten times or more. The chain links TRBV7-7 to TRBJ2-3; 10 bases line up with TRBD2. The CDR3 totals 15 residues. Germline V CDR1 and CDR2: SSHAT, FNYEAQ (reference sequence). With V trimmed by 6 bases and J by 6 bases, 9 bases remained unmatched. The CDR3 bases are TGTGCCAGCAGTAAACTAGCGGGGCCTTACGATACGCAGTATTTT. As protein: CASSKLAGPYDTQYF.

This clonotype was detected many times. The genes are TRBV29-1 and TRBJ2-2; a possible D gene is TRBD1 (6 bases). In germline, CDR1 is SQVTM, CDR2 ANQGSEA. V was shortened by 6 bases and J by 5 bases, with 19 bases between the two germline ends. The CDR3 loop spans 15 amino acids. The CDR3 spells CSVHTPGVGTGELFF. The CDR3 bases are TGCAGCGTCCACACTCCAGGGGTTGGGACCGGGGAGCTGTTTTTT.

This clonotype was detected many times. CDR3: CASSSEGRRTEAFF. As DNA, the CDR3 is TGTGCCAGCAGCTCGGAGGGGCGAAGAACTGAAGCTTTCTTT. The chain is built from TRBV11-2 and TRBJ1-1; tentative D call: TRBD1 (5 bases). The germline V and J ends were trimmed by 4 bases and 5 bases, with 14 bases remaining between them. Germline CDR1 is SGHAT and CDR2 is FQNNGV. The CDR3 totals 14 residues.

This clonotype was recorded at least ten times. This CDR3 is missing its conserved last phenylalanine or tryptophan, likely due to a read error. No DNA is shown, since the ends of the CDR3 on it are uncertain; the CDR3 is the one TCRdb lists. The J gene is TRBJ2-1, the V gene TRBV7-9; the table's D gene call, TRBD2, was not cross checked with the DNA. The CDR3 is 13 amino acids long, termini counted. CDR1 and CDR2 from the germline V gene are SEHNR and FQNEAQ (reference sequence). The CDR3 sequence is CASSLEPSSSLVV.

This clonotype was detected many times. The rearrangement joins TRBV11-2 to TRBJ2-2; 9 nucleotides match TRBD2. Trimming cost V 4 bases and J 5 bases; bases outside gene matches: 8. This CDR3 is 16 amino acids long. Germline V gene data show CDR1 as SGHAT and CDR2 as FQNNGV. Written as DNA, the CDR3 is TGTGCCAGCAGCTCTAGCGGGACTAGCATGACCGGGGAGCTGTTTTTT. This translates into CASSSSGTSMTGELFF.